This T cell receptor beta chain derives from a study of T cell changes during pregnancy in multiple sclerosis (dated by TCRdb to the late 2010s). With respect to the entire study: The study examined how the T cell repertoire changed over the course of pregnancy in women with multiple sclerosis.

The germline V gene encodes CDR1 SGHDT and CDR2 YYEEEE. Clipping removes 2 bases from V and 3 bases from J, with 7 as the unmatched junction base count. Measured from the cysteine to the phenylalanine, the CDR3 is 15 residues long. Only the CDR3 portion is preserved as DNA: 45 bases, with reading frame beginning at the first base. Preparation of the library involved the immunoSEQ multiplex PCR assay. TCRdb took over this immuneACCESS table, retaining in-frame rearrangements with V and J assigned. Such tables are incomplete; in checked studies, under half of the missing clones stem from an unresolved V gene, and the remainder is unexplained. The sample profile shows 42,000 or so clones; around 90% of them were found once. The ten biggest clones cover roughly 10% of the sample. Note on this clone: Its antigen is not yet known. No much larger clone is present one base from it, and per-base qualities are unavailable.

The source material was CD8+ T cells from peripheral blood mononuclear cells, sampled in the first trimester of pregnancy. The clonotype comes from a female donor with multiple sclerosis, enrolled in a pregnancy study. Recombination linked TRBV5-6 to TRBJ1-2; TRBD1 matches 7 bases in the middle. CDR3 region: CASSLKGGTDYGYTF. The sequenced DNA is TGTGCCAGCAGCTTAAAAGGGGGCACGGACTATGGCTACACCTTC.